Here is one T cell receptor beta chain with its context. Germline assignment: CDR1 SGHDN and CDR2 FVKESK. V lost 1 base, J lost 7 bases, and 11 bases lay in between. The CDR3 has 15 residues. This record belongs to a study of blood T cell repertoires in COVID-19. The table came from immunoSEQ multiplex PCR; TCRdb's copy has only in-frame clones and leaves some out. This table holds under 450,000 clones, 89% found once. Sequenced: peripheral blood. The V and J genes are TRBV14 and TRBJ1-6, with TRBD1 as a possible D gene (6 bases). This clonotype was sampled from a woman in her forties with COVID-19, enrolled during active disease. The chain's CDR3 is CASSQGGGRNSPLHF. DNA of the CDR3: TGTGCCAGCAGCCAAGGGGGGGGGCGAAATTCACCCCTCCACTTT. The whole variable domain, filled in from reference TRBV14 and TRBJ1-6, reads EAGVTQFPSHSVIEKGQTVTLRCDPISGHDNLYWYRRVMGKEIKFLLHFVKESKQDESGMPNNRFLAERTGGTYSTLKVQPAELEDSGVYFCASSQGGGRNSPLHFGNGTRLTVT.